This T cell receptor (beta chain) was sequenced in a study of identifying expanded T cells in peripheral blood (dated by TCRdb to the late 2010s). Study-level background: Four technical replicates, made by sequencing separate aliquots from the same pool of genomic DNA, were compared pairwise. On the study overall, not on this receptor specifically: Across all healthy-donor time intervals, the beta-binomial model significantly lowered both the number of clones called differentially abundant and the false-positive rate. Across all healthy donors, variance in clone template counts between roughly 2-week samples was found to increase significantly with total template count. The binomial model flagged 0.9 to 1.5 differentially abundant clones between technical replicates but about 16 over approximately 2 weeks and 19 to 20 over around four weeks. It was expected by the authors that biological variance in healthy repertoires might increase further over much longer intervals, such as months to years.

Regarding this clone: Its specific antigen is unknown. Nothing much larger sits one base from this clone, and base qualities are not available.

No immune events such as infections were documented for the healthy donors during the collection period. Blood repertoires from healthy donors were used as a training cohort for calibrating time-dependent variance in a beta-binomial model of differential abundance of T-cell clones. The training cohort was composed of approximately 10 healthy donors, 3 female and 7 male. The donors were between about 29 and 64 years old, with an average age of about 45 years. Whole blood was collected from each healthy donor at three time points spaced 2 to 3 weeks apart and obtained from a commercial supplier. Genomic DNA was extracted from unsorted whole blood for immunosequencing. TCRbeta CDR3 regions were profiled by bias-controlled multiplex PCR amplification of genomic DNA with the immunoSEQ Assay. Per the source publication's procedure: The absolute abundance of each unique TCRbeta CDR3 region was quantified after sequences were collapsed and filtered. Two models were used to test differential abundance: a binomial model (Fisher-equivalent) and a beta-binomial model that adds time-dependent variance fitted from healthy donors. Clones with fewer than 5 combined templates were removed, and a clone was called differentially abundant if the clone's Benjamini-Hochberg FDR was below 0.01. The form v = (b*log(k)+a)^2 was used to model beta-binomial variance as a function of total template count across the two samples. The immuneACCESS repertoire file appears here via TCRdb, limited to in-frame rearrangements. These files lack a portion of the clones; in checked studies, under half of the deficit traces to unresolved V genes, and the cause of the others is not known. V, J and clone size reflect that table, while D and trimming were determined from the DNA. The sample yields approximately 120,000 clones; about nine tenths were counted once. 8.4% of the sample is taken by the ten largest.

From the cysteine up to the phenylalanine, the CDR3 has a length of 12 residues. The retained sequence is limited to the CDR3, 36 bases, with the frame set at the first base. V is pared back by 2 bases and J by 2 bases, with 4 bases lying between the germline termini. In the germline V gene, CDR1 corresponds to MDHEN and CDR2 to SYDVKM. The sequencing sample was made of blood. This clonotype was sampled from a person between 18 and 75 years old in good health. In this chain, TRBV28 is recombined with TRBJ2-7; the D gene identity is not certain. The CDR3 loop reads CASSLPAYEQYF. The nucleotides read TGTGCCAGCAGTTTACCCGCCTACGAGCAGTACTTC.